These 5 T cell receptor beta chains were all obtained from the same sample, sequenced in a study of blood T cell repertoires in COVID-19. Repertoires were generated with immunoSEQ multiplex PCR, while TCRdb's copy carries only in-frame clones and drops some. The sample consists of about 140,000 clones, 85% to 90% of them appearing once. Sequencing was done on a sample of peripheral blood. The receptors were sampled from a woman of 80 years or more with acute or convalescent COVID-19.

This rearrangement joins TRBV6-5 to TRBJ2-7; D may be TRBD2 (5 bases). The CDR3 totals 14 residues. Germline values: CDR1 MNHEY, CDR2 SVGAGI. The V end lost 6 bases, the J end lost 0 bases, and 12 bases lay between the germline ends. The CDR3 here is CASRWTESSYEQYF. Here the CDR3 DNA reads TGTGCCAGCAGATGGACTGAATCCTCCTACGAGCAGTACTTC.

The chain is built from TRBV7-9 and TRBJ2-1, with 8 bases that match TRBD2. Losses at the gene ends were 4 bases for V and 0 bases for J; bases not matched to a gene: 5. The germline CDR1 and CDR2 sequences are SEHNR and FQNEAQ (reference sequence). The CDR3 length is 16 residues. The CDR3 protein is CASSSPGLASYNEQFF. The CDR3 DNA reads TGTGCCAGCAGCTCCCCCGGACTAGCCTCCTACAATGAGCAGTTCTTC.

This clone was seen only a few times. The chain couples TRBV6-6 to TRBJ1-5; D unresolved. Germline CDR1 reads MNHNY; CDR2 reads SVGAGI (reference sequence). Trimming left V 4 bases short and J 2 bases short, with 12 bases between. The CDR3 sequence is 15 residues long. The CDR3 loop reads CASSSGSTRNQPQHF. The CDR3 nucleotides read TGTGCCAGCAGTTCCGGGAGCACTCGCAATCAGCCCCAGCATTTT.

The chain has TRBV12-3 or TRBV12-4 and TRBJ1-1, with unresolved D. The CDR3 contains 13 residues. Trimming took off 5 bases at V and 1 base at J, with 8 bases between the two ends. This CDR3 reads CASSLLSNTEAFF. In DNA form, the CDR3 reads TGTGCCAGCAGTCTCCTGTCGAACACTGAAGCTTTCTTT.

This clone was picked up a small number of times. This sequence joins TRBV4-1 and TRBJ1-2, with 9 bases matching TRBD1. J gave up 3 bases and V 2 bases, and 10 bases lay outside the gene matches. Germline CDR1 and CDR2: MGHRA and YSYEKL. CDR3 size: 17 residues. CDR3 region: CASSQLLKGDRDYGYTF. CDR3 DNA sequence: TGCGCCAGCAGCCAACTACTCAAAGGGGACAGGGACTATGGCTACACCTTC.